Below, 26 T cell receptor beta chains from the same sample are listed, as sequenced in a study of CD8 T cells in Susac syndrome. Random hexamers were used to reverse transcribe an amount of about 0.5 to 1 ug RNA. TCRdb called the immunoSEQ multiplex PCR reads again in MiXCR, with one record for every CDR3 protein. Of 250,000 to 300,000 distinct CDR3 sequences in the sample, 70% to 90% were seen once. The sample taken for sequencing was CD8+ T cells from PBMCs. Source of these receptors: a human donor with multiple sclerosis.

The J gene is TRBJ2-1, the V gene TRBV25-1; TRBD2 is a possible D gene (6 bases). V was shortened by 3 bases and J by 6 bases, with 9 bases between the two germline ends. The CDR3 length is 13 residues. Germline V gene data show CDR1 as MGHDK and CDR2 as SYGVNS. The CDR3 protein is CASSEGLLNEQFF. CDR3 DNA sequence: TGTGCCAGCAGTGAGGGACTCCTCAATGAGCAGTTCTTC.

This clonotype was counted once. The V and J genes are TRBV6-2 or TRBV6-3 and TRBJ2-1, with TRBD2 matching over 9 bases. V was pared by 6 bases and J by 5 bases, with 8 bases of the junction left unmatched. The CDR3 extends over 15 amino acids. The germline gives CDR1 MNHEY, CDR2 SVGEGT. In DNA, the CDR3 is TGTGCCAGCAGGATTAGCGGGAGCCTAAACAATGAGCAGTTCTTC. It is translated as CASRISGSLNNEQFF.

The J gene is TRBJ1-4, the V gene TRBV27; D unresolved. The CDR3 totals 13 residues. The V end was cut by 6 bases, the J end by 3 bases, with 8 bases between. Looked up from germline, CDR1 is MNHEY and CDR2 is SMNVEV (reference sequence). CDR3 amino acids: CASSLGPNEKLFF. The CDR3 DNA reads TGTGCCAGCAGCCTTGGACCTAATGAAAAACTGTTTTTT.

The J gene is TRBJ2-5, the V gene TRBV21-1; the table's D gene call, TRBD2, was not cross checked with the DNA. TRBV21-1 is noted as a pseudogene. This CDR3 has 17 amino acids. The CDR3 nucleotides read TGTGCCAGCAGCAAAGCGCCGTCGACGCTACTCCAAGAGACCCAGTACTTC. The encoded protein is CASSKAPSTLLQETQYF.

This chain joins TRBV27 and TRBJ1-2, with TRBD1 matching 7 bases. Germline V gives CDR1 MNHEY, CDR2 SMNVEV (reference sequence). With V trimmed by 3 bases and J by 3 bases, 1 base remained unmatched. This CDR3 has 13 amino acids. CDR3 bases: TGTGCCAGCAGTTTGGGACAGCACTATGGCTACACCTTC. The encoded protein is CASSLGQHYGYTF.

This clonotype was detected only a few times. The chain has TRBV5-1 and TRBJ1-1, with 7 bases identical to TRBD1. The V segment lost 4 bases and the J segment 6 bases; nucleotides outside the gene matches: 6. CDR3 length: 13 residues. Per the germline V gene, CDR1 is SGHRS and CDR2 is YFSETQ. The CDR3 protein is CASSTGQDPEAFF. The CDR3 bases are TGCGCCAGCAGCACCGGACAGGACCCTGAAGCTTTCTTT. Full variable domain (outside the CDR3, taken from reference TRBV5-1 and TRBJ1-1): KAGVTQTPRYLIKTRGQQVTLSCSPISGHRSVSWYQQTPGQGLQFLFEYFSETQRNKGNFPGRFSGRQFSNSRSEMNVSTLELGDSALYLCASSTGQDPEAFFGQGTRLTVV.

This clonotype was recorded a few times. This rearrangement joins TRBV5-1 to TRBJ2-7; D may match TRBD1 or TRBD2 (5 bases each). The CDR3 totals 14 residues. Trimming shortened V by 4 bases and J by 0 bases, and 11 bases separated the two germline ends. Germline V gives CDR1 SGHRS, CDR2 YFSETQ. CDR3 sequence reads: CASSALGTSYEQYF. The CDR3 DNA sequence: TGCGCCAGCAGCGCTTTGGGGACCTCCTACGAGCAGTACTTC.

This rearrangement joins TRBV14 to TRBJ2-3; 8 bases align to TRBD2. Germline V lookup: CDR1 SGHDN, CDR2 FVKESK. Unmatched junction bases numbered 11, after V lost 2 bases and J lost 4 bases. This CDR3 is 17 amino acids long. CDR3 in amino acids: CASSQTGTRGIADTQYF. Written as DNA, the CDR3 is TGTGCCAGCAGCCAAACCGGGACTAGGGGGATCGCAGATACGCAGTATTTT.

This chain uses TRBV20-1 with TRBJ2-7; 8 positions agree with TRBD1. The CDR3 has 14 residues. With V trimmed by 3 bases and J by 2 bases, 6 bases remained unmatched. CDR1 is DFQATT, CDR2 SNEGSKA, per germline (reference sequence). Here the CDR3 reads CSARDRESAYEQYF. In DNA form, the CDR3 reads TGCAGTGCTAGGGACAGGGAGTCCGCCTACGAGCAGTACTTC.

This clonotype was counted once. The J gene is TRBJ2-3, the V gene TRBV29-1; D uncertain. This CDR3 comprises 14 residues. Germline CDR1 reads SQVTM; CDR2 reads ANQGSEA. The germline V and J ends were trimmed by 5 bases and 0 bases, with 12 bases remaining between them. CDR3 DNA sequence: TGCAGCGTTCGACCGGTAACTAGCACAGATACGCAGTATTTT. Its translation: CSVRPVTSTDTQYF.

The gene calls are TRBV11-2 and TRBJ2-3, with D unclear. Between the trimmed V and J ends, which lost 4 bases and 14 bases, there was a span of 13 bases. The CDR3 length is 11 residues. The germline gives CDR1 SGHAT, CDR2 FQNNGV. CDR3 DNA sequence: TGTGCCAGCAGCTCGCTGCCTTTGTCGTATTTT. Translating it yields CASSSLPLSYF.

The J gene is TRBJ1-1, the V gene TRBV2; D is possibly TRBD1 (5 bases). Looked up from germline, CDR1 is SNHLY and CDR2 is FYNNEI. Trimming cost V 6 bases and J 3 bases, with 26 bases left between them. The CDR3 is 18 amino acids. The DNA for the CDR3 is TGTGCCAGCAGGTTGGGCTTGGGGGTGGCAGGGAGGGACACTGAAGCTTTCTTT. Its protein product is CASRLGLGVAGRDTEAFF.

This clonotype was recorded a few times. The rearrangement links TRBV28 to TRBJ2-3; D remains ambiguous. The CDR3 loop spans 14 amino acids. In germline, CDR1 is MDHEN, CDR2 SYDVKM. Trimming cost V 3 bases and J 3 bases, with 10 bases left between them. DNA of the CDR3: TGTGCCAGCAGTTTGGGTGTAAGAACAGATACGCAGTATTTT. Protein product: CASSLGVRTDTQYF. Filled out from reference TRBV28 and TRBJ2-3, the complete variable domain reads DVKVTQSSRYLVKRTGEKVFLECVQDMDHENMFWYRQDPGLGLRLIYFSYDVKMKEKGDIPEGYSVSREKKERFSLILESASTNQTSMYLCASSLGVRTDTQYFGPGTRLTVL.

This clonotype was found once. This chain links TRBV27 with TRBJ2-1, with D tentatively TRBD2 (6 bases). Trimming pared 2 bases from V and 10 bases from J, leaving 18 bases between. The CDR3 loop spans 15 amino acids. Germline V gene lookup returns CDR1 MNHEY and CDR2 SMNVEV (reference sequence). The CDR3 DNA follows: TGTGCCAGCAGTTTACGGGGGACTGCCCTCAGAGAGCAGTTCTTC. This encodes CASSLRGTALREQFF.

The CDR3 DNA reads TGTGCCAGCGGTCAACTTACTCAGCCCCAGCATTTT. Its protein product is CASGQLTQPQHF. The chain joins TRBV27 to TRBJ1-5; D gene unclear. Trimming removed 8 bases from V and 6 bases from J, with 11 bases in between. Germline V gives CDR1 MNHEY, CDR2 SMNVEV (reference sequence). The CDR3 contains 12 residues.

V usage is TRBV14 and J usage is TRBJ1-1; D not resolved. Trimming removed 0 bases at V and 3 bases at J, with 11 bases between. CDR1 and CDR2 from the germline V gene are SGHDN and FVKESK. The CDR3 runs 15 residues. In nucleotides, the CDR3 is TGTGCCAGCAGCCAAGAAGTATCCGGGTACACTGAAGCTTTCTTT. Translated: CASSQEVSGYTEAFF.

The rearrangement joins TRBV28 to TRBJ1-2; D ambiguous. The V gene lost 6 bases and the J gene lost 5 bases, with 16 bases spanning the gap. Germline assignment: CDR1 MDHEN and CDR2 SYDVKM. This CDR3 spans 14 amino acids. The CDR3 DNA reads as TGTGCCAGCAGCCGGGTAGGAGTTCTATATGGCTACACCTTC. Amino acids: CASSRVGVLYGYTF.

This chain joins TRBV4-1 and TRBJ2-2; 9 positions agree with TRBD1. The ends lost 1 base at V and 3 bases at J; junction bases unmatched: 6. CDR3 length equals 17 residues. Germline CDR1 MGHRA, CDR2 YSYEKL. The CDR3 loop is CASSQVGGQGYTGELFF. The CDR3 coding sequence is TGCGCCAGCAGCCAAGTCGGCGGACAGGGGTACACCGGGGAGCTGTTTTTT.

This rearrangement joins TRBV28 to TRBJ2-4; the D is unclear. The CDR3 consists of 14 residues. The ends were cut back, 6 bases at V and 3 bases at J, with 12 bases in the middle. Germline V gene data show CDR1 as MDHEN and CDR2 as SYDVKM. CDR3 bases: TGTGCCAGCAGCCCCCTCGGCGGCAAAAACATTCAGTACTTC. Its translation is CASSPLGGKNIQYF.

This CDR3 is CASSPDGGQGDEQYF. As DNA, the CDR3 is TGTGCCAGCAGCCCTGACGGGGGACAGGGTGACGAGCAGTACTTC. The rearrangement uses TRBV9 and TRBJ2-7, with 9 bases fitting TRBD1. CDR3 length: 15 amino acids. J lost 5 bases, V lost 4 bases, and 10 bases had no gene match. Germline V CDR1 and CDR2: SGDLS, YYNGEE. Full variable domain (remainder filled in from reference TRBV9 and TRBJ2-7): DSGVTQTPKHLITATGQRVTLRCSPRSGDLSVYWYQQSLDQGLQFLIQYYNGEERAKGNILERFSAQQFPDLHSELNLSSLELGDSALYFCASSPDGGQGDEQYFGPGTRLTVT.

This rearrangement joins TRBV2 to TRBJ2-7, with 8 bases aligning to TRBD1. Unmatched junction bases numbered 7, after V lost 11 bases and J lost 1 base. The CDR3 has 13 residues. Germline values: CDR1 SNHLY, CDR2 FYNNEI. This CDR3 is CASETGESYEQYF. CDR3 DNA: TGTGCCTCCGAGACAGGGGAGTCCTACGAGCAGTACTTC.

The V and J genes are TRBV28 and TRBJ1-2; 7 positions agree with TRBD1. The CDR3 totals 17 residues. Per the germline V gene, CDR1 is MDHEN and CDR2 is SYDVKM. The V segment lost 2 bases and the J segment 4 bases; nucleotides outside the gene matches: 13. The CDR3 nucleotides are TGTGCCAGCAGTTTAATTGGGGAGACAGGGCGGAGCTATGGCTACACCTTC. Residues: CASSLIGETGRSYGYTF.

The gene calls are TRBV9 and TRBJ2-1; D gene unclear. Germline-derived CDR1 and CDR2 are SGDLS and YYNGEE. V was trimmed by 2 bases and J by 6 bases, leaving 9 bases between them. The CDR3 runs 13 residues. CDR3: CASSVPSSNEQFF. The CDR3, as DNA: TGTGCCAGCAGCGTGCCTAGTAGCAATGAGCAGTTCTTC.

The chain is built from TRBV12-5 and TRBJ2-1; D unresolved. In germline, CDR1 is LGHNT, CDR2 FRNRAP. The CDR3 spans 11 residues. Trimming removed 1 base at V and 10 bases at J, with 5 bases between. CDR3 DNA: TGTGCTAGTGGTTTGGGGCAGGAGCAGTTCTTC. Its translation: CASGLGQEQFF. The full variable domain, with the rest looked up from reference TRBV12-5 and TRBJ2-1, is DARVTQTPRHKVTEMGQEVTMRCQPILGHNTVFWYRQTMMQGLELLAYFRNRAPLDDSGMPKDRFSAEMPDATLATLKIQPSEPRDSAVYFCASGLGQEQFFGPGTRLTVL.

The chain carries TRBV30 and TRBJ2-1, with 8 positions matching TRBD1. This CDR3 has 13 amino acids. V trimming: 4 bases; J trimming: 10 bases; junction bases outside the gene matches: 9. The germline V gene has CDR1 GTSNPN and CDR2 SVGIG (reference sequence). The CDR3 loop reads CAWTWTGHGEQFF. In DNA, the CDR3 is TGTGCCTGGACTTGGACAGGGCATGGCGAGCAGTTCTTC.

This chain joins TRBV9 and TRBJ2-7; TRBD2 aligns across 10 bases. The CDR3 covers 14 residues. Trimming cost V 3 bases and J 5 bases; bases outside gene matches: 5. CDR1 SGDLS and CDR2 YYNGEE come from the germline V gene. CDR3 loop: CASSGLAGAHEQYF. The CDR3 DNA reads as TGTGCCAGCAGCGGCCTAGCGGGAGCCCACGAGCAGTACTTC.